This TCR beta chain was sequenced during a study of blood T cells in healthy people across ages. The ends lost 3 bases at V and 2 bases at J; junction bases unmatched: 8. This CDR3 is built from 16 residues. CDR1 and CDR2 (germline): ENHRY, SYGVKD. A second PCR of 7 to 11 cycles used a sample-barcoded 5' primer and a J-beta primer mix. MiXCR, run by TCRdb on the 5' RACE reads, gives a single entry per CDR3 protein. Seen here are 1.2 million to 1.5 million distinct CDR3 sequences, 42% observed once, and the top ten hold 6.5% to 10%. Whenever a sample was processed, at least 6.5 million PBMCs were isolated.

The genes are TRBV10-3 and TRBJ2-3; 7 bases map to TRBD1. The sequence derives from a woman aged 18-29 years in good health. Sequenced material: blood. CDR3 in amino acids: CAISDSGTDTTDTQYF. The CDR3, as DNA: TGTGCCATCAGTGATTCAGGGACAGACACCACAGATACGCAGTATTTT.